The next 21 T cell receptor beta chains were all read from a single sample in a study of cytomegalovirus exposure and HLA in healthy donors. 13 Jbeta primers and 60 Vbeta primers were used for the PCR. The method was immunoSEQ multiplex PCR; TCRdb's version includes in-frame clones alone and lacks a portion of them. The data hold some 97,000 clones, with about 79% observed a single time. Sequenced: PBMCs. The receptors come from a woman aged 18-29 years in good health and CMV-seronegative.

J is TRBJ1-1 and V is TRBV9; a possible D gene is TRBD1 (6 bases). CDR1 is SGDLS and CDR2 is YYNGEE in the germline V gene. The CDR3 runs to 14 residues. V gave up 4 bases and J gave up 4 bases, with 14 bases separating them. CDR3 nucleotide sequence: TGTGCCAGCAGCCGTTTGCCCAGGGGCACTGAAGCTTTCTTT. Protein product: CASSRLPRGTEAFF.

The chain links TRBV6-6 to TRBJ1-1; a weak D match, TRBD1 (5 bases). CDR3 size: 13 residues. V lost 6 bases, J lost 1 base, and 9 bases lay in between. Germline V gives CDR1 MNHNY, CDR2 SVGAGI (reference sequence). The chain's CDR3 is CASSETENTEAFF. The CDR3 region has the DNA TGTGCCAGCAGCGAGACAGAGAACACTGAAGCTTTCTTT.

The chain couples TRBV19 to TRBJ1-1, with a possible D match to TRBD1 (5 bases). Germline V gene sequence: CDR1 LNHDA, CDR2 SQIVND (reference sequence). The germline V and J ends were trimmed by 3 bases and 2 bases, with 13 bases remaining between them. The CDR3 runs to 15 residues. Here the CDR3 reads CASSMVWGRNTEAFF. Here the CDR3 DNA reads TGTGCCAGTAGTATGGTTTGGGGCAGAAACACTGAAGCTTTCTTT.

The chain links TRBV6-4 to TRBJ2-2; D might be TRBD2 (5 bases). The length of the CDR3 is 15 residues. Trimming stripped 3 bases from V and 4 bases from J, with 12 bases between. Germline V gene lookup returns CDR1 MRHNA and CDR2 SNTAGT. This CDR3 is CASSESQRTTGELFF. For the CDR3, the DNA is TGTGCCAGCAGTGAATCGCAGCGGACCACCGGGGAGCTGTTTTTT.

Only one count was recorded for this clone. V usage is TRBV29-1 and J usage is TRBJ2-5; D remains ambiguous. The CDR3 has 12 amino acids. V gave up 4 bases and J gave up 5 bases, with 11 bases separating them. CDR1 and CDR2 from the germline V gene are SQVTM and ANQGSEA. CDR3 loop: CSVGGSSETQYF. CDR3 nucleotide sequence: TGCAGCGTTGGCGGTTCTTCGGAGACCCAGTACTTC.

The chain links TRBV7-2 to TRBJ2-3; TRBD2 aligns across 11 bases. With V trimmed by 4 bases and J by 1 base, 13 bases remained unmatched. In germline, CDR1 is SGHTA, CDR2 FQGNSA. The CDR3 covers 19 residues. The CDR3 region has the DNA TGTGCCAGCAGCTCAACACTAGCGGGAGTGGGCGCTGGCACAGATACGCAGTATTTT. Amino acid sequence: CASSSTLAGVGAGTDTQYF.

This chain connects TRBV29-1 to TRBJ2-1; the match to TRBD2 covers 11 bases. The CDR3 runs 15 residues. The junction had 11 bases not matched to a gene; V was cut back by 6 bases and J by 7 bases. CDR1 and CDR2 (germline): SQVTM, ANQGSEA. CDR3 sequence: CSVATAASGGNEQFF. CDR3 nucleotide sequence: TGCAGCGTCGCCACTGCGGCTAGCGGGGGGAATGAGCAGTTCTTC.

This clone was counted between two and nine times. The V gene is TRBV28, the J gene TRBJ1-5; unclear D gene. The length of the CDR3 is 12 residues. Germline V CDR1 and CDR2: MDHEN, SYDVKM. V was trimmed by 6 bases and J by 6 bases, leaving 9 bases between them. CDR3 nucleotide sequence: TGTGCCAGCAGCTACCGGGTTCAGCCCCAGCATTTT. Its protein is CASSYRVQPQHF. Filled out from reference TRBV28 and TRBJ1-5, the complete variable domain reads DVKVTQSSRYLVKRTGEKVFLECVQDMDHENMFWYRQDPGLGLRLIYFSYDVKMKEKGDIPEGYSVSREKKERFSLILESASTNQTSMYLCASSYRVQPQHFGDGTRLSIL.

This sequence joins TRBV6-1 and TRBJ1-5; 7 nucleotides line up with TRBD1. The CDR3 length is 14 residues. Germline V CDR1 and CDR2: MNHNS, SASEGT. V lost 4 bases to trimming and J lost 3 bases; unmatched junction nucleotides: 3. As DNA, the CDR3 is TGTGCCAGCAGTGGAGGGACAGCCAATCAGCCCCAGCATTTT. Protein product: CASSGGTANQPQHF.

This clone showed up just a few times. The chain is built from TRBV27 and TRBJ1-4, with D tentatively TRBD1 (5 bases). This CDR3 is 15 amino acids long. The V end was cut by 4 bases, the J end by 4 bases, with 13 bases between. Looked up from germline, CDR1 is MNHEY and CDR2 is SMNVEV (reference sequence). The DNA for the CDR3 is TGTGCCAGCAGTTCCGCGATCGGGGGTAATGAAAAACTGTTTTTT. It translates to CASSSAIGGNEKLFF.

The V call is TRBV7-9, the J call TRBJ1-3, with 8 bases matching TRBD1. The CDR3 spans 14 residues. With V trimmed by 3 bases and J by 2 bases, 0 bases remained unmatched. Looked up from germline, CDR1 is SEHNR and CDR2 is FQNEAQ (reference sequence). The CDR3 DNA reads TGTGCCAGCAGCTTGACAGGGGCTGGAAACACCATATATTTT. The encoded protein is CASSLTGAGNTIYF.

This clone was picked up a small number of times. This sequence joins TRBV7-3 and TRBJ1-2, with 7 bases matching TRBD1. Germline V gene lookup returns CDR1 SGHTA and CDR2 FQGTGA. V was clipped by 2 bases and J by 7 bases; unmatched bases: 4. This CDR3 has 13 residues. Here the CDR3 reads CASSLQGEVGYTF. CDR3 nucleotides: TGTGCCAGCAGCTTACAGGGGGAGGTTGGCTACACCTTC.

This clone occurred once. V usage is TRBV19 and J usage is TRBJ1-2; possibly TRBD1 for D (5 bases). V lost 6 bases and J 0 bases, leaving 11 bases between the germline ends. CDR3 size: 14 residues. Germline loops: CDR1 LNHDA, CDR2 SQIVND (reference sequence). Written as DNA, the CDR3 is TGTGCCAGTAGCATCCCGACAGCTAACTATGGCTACACCTTC. Residues: CASSIPTANYGYTF.

The V gene is TRBV4-3, the J gene TRBJ1-2; TRBD1 matches at 8 bases. The germline V gene encodes CDR1 LGHNA and CDR2 YSLEER. The CDR3 is 14 residues long. The V gene end was trimmed by 4 bases and the J gene end by 5 bases; junction bases not matched to a gene: 6. The CDR3 DNA is TGCGCCAGCAGCCCCGACAGGGGATGGTATGGCTACACCTTC. Protein sequence: CASSPDRGWYGYTF.

The chain joins TRBV28 to TRBJ1-6; TRBD1 aligns across 10 bases. This CDR3 has 17 residues. Germline CDR1 and CDR2: MDHEN and SYDVKM. The J segment lost 7 bases and the V segment lost 3 bases, leaving 9 bases of the junction unmatched. The CDR3 loop is CASSLVRATGGNSPLHF. As DNA, the CDR3 is TGTGCCAGCAGTTTGGTGAGGGCGACAGGGGGCAATTCACCCCTCCACTTT.

The V gene is TRBV13, the J gene TRBJ2-5; 7 positions match TRBD1. V lost 0 bases to trimming and J lost 10 bases; unmatched junction nucleotides: 8. The CDR3 length is 14 residues. Germline V gene sequence: CDR1 PRHDT, CDR2 FYEKMQ (reference sequence). The CDR3 DNA is TGTGCCAGCAGCTTAGGGACAGGGAGAGGGGGCCAGTACTTC. It specifies CASSLGTGRGGQYF.

The V and J genes are TRBV11-3 and TRBJ2-5; 11 bases agree with TRBD2. Germline trimming cut 4 bases from V and 3 bases from J; bases unmatched to any gene: 4. This CDR3 is built from 15 residues. CDR1 is SGHNT and CDR2 is YENEEA in the germline V gene. The CDR3 sequence is CASSSGLAEKETQYF. The CDR3 DNA is TGTGCCAGCAGCTCGGGACTAGCGGAGAAAGAGACCCAGTACTTC.

The rearrangement joins TRBV19 to TRBJ1-1; 12 bases line up with TRBD1. Germline values: CDR1 LNHDA, CDR2 SQIVND (reference sequence). J gave up 7 bases and V 6 bases, and 3 bases lay outside the gene matches. CDR3 length equals 13 residues. The CDR3 here is CASRGTGGVEAFF. CDR3 in DNA: TGTGCCAGTAGAGGGACAGGGGGCGTTGAAGCTTTCTTT.

The CDR3 region has the DNA TGTGCCAGCAGCCCGTCCTTCCTAGCGGGGGGGCTATCGCACACCGGGGAGCTGTTTTTT. It is translated as CASSPSFLAGGLSHTGELFF. The rearrangement links TRBV5-4 to TRBJ2-2, with 12 nucleotides matching TRBD2. Germline V lookup: CDR1 SGHNT, CDR2 YYREEE (reference sequence). Trimming took 4 bases from V and 3 from J; bases not matched to a gene: 16. The CDR3 spans 20 residues. The whole variable domain, remainder taken from reference TRBV5-4 and TRBJ2-2, is ETGVTQSPTHLIKTRGQQVTLRCSSQSGHNTVSWYQQALGQGPQFIFQYYREEENGRGNFPPRFSGLQFPNYSSELNVNALELDDSALYLCASSPSFLAGGLSHTGELFFGEGSRLTVL.

The chain joins TRBV28 to TRBJ1-1; 10 bases align to TRBD1. From germline, CDR1 is MDHEN and CDR2 SYDVKM. CDR3 length equals 17 residues. V lost 5 bases to trimming and J lost 2 bases; unmatched junction nucleotides: 11. CDR3 loop: CASSPPLGQGDNTEAFF. CDR3 DNA: TGTGCCAGCAGTCCCCCACTCGGACAGGGGGATAACACTGAAGCTTTCTTT.

V and J are TRBV11-2 and TRBJ2-1; 13 bases match TRBD2. J lost 9 bases, V lost 5 bases, and 7 bases had no gene match. The CDR3 runs to 15 residues. The germline V gene has CDR1 SGHAT and CDR2 FQNNGV. CDR3 sequence reads: CASSRTSGGFSEQFF. Written as DNA, the CDR3 is TGTGCCAGCAGCCGGACTAGCGGGGGATTCAGTGAGCAGTTCTTC.